There are many counts of the clone carrying this T cell receptor (beta chain). What it binds is unknown. This sample is drawn from a study of regulatory T cells in long-lasting Graves disease. General observations from the study: Clonotypes that were public and shared totalled approximately 2,800 in persistent patients versus 850 to 1,000 in new patients. Compared with new cases, persistent Graves' patients showed reduced TCR diversity. Persistent disease preferred TRBV28, TRBJ1-2 and TRBJ2-5.

To make TCR beta libraries, researchers used iRepertoire HTBI primers and Arm-PCR of CDR3 regions. TCRdb processed the multiplex PCR reads anew with MiXCR; each CDR3 protein has one entry. The table records about 540,000 distinct CDR3 sequences, about 14% of them present only once. Germline CDR1 is SNHLY and CDR2 is FYNNEI. The CDR3 spans 14 residues. The V end lost 6 bases, the J end lost 6 bases, and 14 bases lay between the germline ends. Time point meaning: newly diagnosed GD, antithyroid drugs for less than 3 months. The TCR library used RNA extracted from PBMCs. The data were also submitted as part of a second study, on T cells in Graves' hyperthyroidism and ophthalmopathy. That source reports: Researchers ran a first-round RT-PCR on the TCR CDR3 using the HTBI primer set.

The sample was peripheral blood mononuclear cells (PBMCs), taken at new diagnosis, from a patient treated with antithyroid drugs. The chain uses TRBV2 and TRBJ2-2, with D perhaps TRBD1 (6 bases). The TCR originated in a man aged 25 to 45 with Graves disease. This CDR3 is CASRSLRGSGELFF. The CDR3 DNA is TGTGCCAGCAGGTCCTTAAGGGGGTCCGGGGAGCTGTTTTTT.